The clone carrying this TCR beta chain appeared many times. This CDR3 spans 13 amino acids. V gave up 6 bases and J gave up 7 bases, with 13 bases separating them. Germline CDR1 is SGHTA and CDR2 is FQGNSA. A library of TCRbeta sequences, prepared with unique molecular identifiers, was generated. TCRdb re-called the PCR reads with MiXCR, one entry per CDR3 protein. This repertoire shows some 530,000 distinct CDR3 sequences, roughly an eighth found once; its top ten account for over 5.5%. The sample is drawn from a study of T-cell reconstitution after alpha-beta-depleted transplantation in children. This sequence was found in a human donor who donated a stem cell graft to a child with combined immunodeficiency. Sequences were derived from PBMCs from the stem cell graft donor, sampled from the stem cell graft. The chain couples TRBV7-2 to TRBJ2-1; D is unresolved. The CDR3: CASSPGPRNEQFF. DNA for the CDR3: TGTGCCAGCAGTCCAGGTCCGCGGAATGAGCAGTTCTTC.